This TCR beta chain comes out of a study of T cells in Graves' hyperthyroidism and ophthalmopathy. For the study at large: Peripheral blood sampling occurred at initial diagnosis, before any treatment.

V was shortened by 8 bases and J by 2 bases, with 17 bases between the two germline ends. This CDR3 is built from 14 residues. CDR1 and CDR2 from the germline V gene are DFQATT and SNEGSKA (reference sequence). The investigators amplified TCR beta CDR3 regions from RNA transcripts. When the TCR CDR3 underwent first-round RT-PCR, the HTBI primer set was used. TCRdb analysed the multiplex PCR reads with MiXCR anew, one entry per CDR3 protein. Of 560,000 or so distinct CDR3 sequences listed, 15% to 20% are singletons. Fresh peripheral blood, more than 9 ml, yielded the PBMCs. The specimen sequenced was blood. The chain is built from TRBV20-1 and TRBJ2-3; D perhaps matches TRBD2 (7 bases). The origin of this receptor is a man between 35 and 55 years old with Graves' ophthalmopathy. The CDR3 region is CSPGGPWDTDTQYF. The CDR3 bases are TGCAGTCCCGGGGGGCCTTGGGACACAGATACGCAGTATTTT.